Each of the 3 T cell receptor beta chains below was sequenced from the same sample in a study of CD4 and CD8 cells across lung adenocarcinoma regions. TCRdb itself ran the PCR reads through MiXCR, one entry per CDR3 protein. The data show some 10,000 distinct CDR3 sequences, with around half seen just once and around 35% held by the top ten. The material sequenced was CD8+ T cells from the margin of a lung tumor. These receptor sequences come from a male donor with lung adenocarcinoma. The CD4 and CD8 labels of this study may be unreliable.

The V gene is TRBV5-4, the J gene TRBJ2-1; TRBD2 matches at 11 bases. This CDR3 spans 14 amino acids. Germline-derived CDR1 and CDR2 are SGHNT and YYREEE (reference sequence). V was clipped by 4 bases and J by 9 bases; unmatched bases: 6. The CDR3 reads CASSRLAGFSEQFF. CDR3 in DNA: TGTGCCAGCAGCCGACTAGCGGGGTTCAGTGAGCAGTTCTTC.

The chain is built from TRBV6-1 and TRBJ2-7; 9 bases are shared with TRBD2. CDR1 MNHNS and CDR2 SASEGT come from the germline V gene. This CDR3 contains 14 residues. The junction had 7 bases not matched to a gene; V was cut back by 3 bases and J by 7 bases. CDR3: CASSDPGLATEQYF. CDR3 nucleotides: TGTGCCAGCAGTGATCCCGGACTAGCGACAGAGCAGTACTTC.

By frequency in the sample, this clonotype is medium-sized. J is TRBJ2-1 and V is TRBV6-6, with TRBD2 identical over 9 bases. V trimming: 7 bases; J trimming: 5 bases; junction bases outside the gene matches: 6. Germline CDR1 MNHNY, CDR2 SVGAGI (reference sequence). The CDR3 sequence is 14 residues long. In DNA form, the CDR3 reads TGTGCCAGCACTCAGCGGGGGGCCCACAATGAGCAGTTCTTC. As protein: CASTQRGAHNEQFF.